This T cell receptor beta chain was captured in a study of vaccination effects on CD4 cells after COVID-19. Study information: Expansion of antigen-specific CD4+ T cells with viral peptide pools was carried out by the ViraFEST assay before sequencing. The study's findings and limits: The study enrolled few convalescent patients and sampled no early post-infection timepoints.

V lost 2 bases and J 6 bases, leaving 17 bases between the germline ends. Germline V gives CDR1 SGHRS, CDR2 YFSETQ. This CDR3 has 16 amino acids. A 10-day culture period preceded the isolation of CD4+ T cells. Comments on this clone: Its antigen is still unknown.

The repertoire was sequenced with immunoSEQ multiplex PCR; TCRdb's copy has only in-frame clones and lacks some. The data show about 39,000 clones, roughly 80% seen once. The rearrangement links TRBV5-1 to TRBJ2-2; perhaps TRBD2 as D (6 bases). The sequence came from a human donor who received a COVID-19 vaccine. The input for sequencing was CD4+ T cells from PBMCs cultured without peptide, taken before COVID-19 vaccination. The DNA for the CDR3 is TGCGCCAGCAGCTTCGTTATAGTCGGGAGCCCCGGGGAGCTGTTTTTT. As protein: CASSFVIVGSPGELFF.